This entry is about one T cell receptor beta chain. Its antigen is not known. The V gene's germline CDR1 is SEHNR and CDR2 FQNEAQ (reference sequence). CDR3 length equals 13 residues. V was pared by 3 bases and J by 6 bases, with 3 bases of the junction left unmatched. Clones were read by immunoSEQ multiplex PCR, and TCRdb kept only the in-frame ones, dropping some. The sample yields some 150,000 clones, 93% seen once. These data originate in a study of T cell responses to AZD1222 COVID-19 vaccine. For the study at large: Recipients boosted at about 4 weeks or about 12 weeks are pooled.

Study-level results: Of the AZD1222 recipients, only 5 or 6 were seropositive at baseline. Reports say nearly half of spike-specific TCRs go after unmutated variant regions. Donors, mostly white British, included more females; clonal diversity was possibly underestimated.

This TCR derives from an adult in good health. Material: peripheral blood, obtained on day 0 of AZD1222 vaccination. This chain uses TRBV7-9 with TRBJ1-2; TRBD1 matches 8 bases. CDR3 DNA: TGTGCCAGCAGCTTGGACAGGGCGGATGGCTACACCTTC. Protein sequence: CASSLDRADGYTF.